The 18 T cell receptor beta chains below all came from one sample that was sequenced in a study of PD-1 blockade in classical Hodgkin lymphoma. This table comes from immunoSEQ multiplex PCR, and its TCRdb copy is limited to in-frame clones, with some not included. The table shows some 52,000 clones, with around nine tenths occurring only once. Time point specified: cycle 4 day 1 (C4D1), after about 6 weeks of nivolumab. Relapses following autologous stem cell transplantation were seen in all patients, with brentuximab vedotin exposure varying. The source material was peripheral blood mononuclear cells (PBMCs), sampled before the fourth cycle of nivolumab. These receptors originate from a human donor with classical Hodgkin lymphoma.

The V and J genes are TRBV6-1 and TRBJ2-2; TRBD1 might be the D (5 bases). Deletions cut 6 bases from V and 4 bases from J, with 9 bases between. The germline CDR1 and CDR2 sequences are MNHNS and SASEGT. CDR3 length: 13 amino acids. CDR3 protein: CASRAGSTGELFF. The CDR3 nucleotides are TGTGCCAGCAGGGCAGGGTCCACCGGGGAGCTGTTTTTT.

The rearrangement joins TRBV5-4 to TRBJ2-1; D call uncertain. The V gene lost 0 bases and the J gene lost 6 bases, with 19 bases spanning the gap. The germline V gene encodes CDR1 SGHNT and CDR2 YYREEE (reference sequence). The CDR3 runs to 17 residues. CDR3 DNA sequence: TGTGCCAGCAGCTTGGAGGCAGTAGGCTCCTTGCTCAATGAGCAGTTCTTC. This codes for CASSLEAVGSLLNEQFF. The whole variable domain, remainder taken from reference TRBV5-4 and TRBJ2-1, is ETGVTQSPTHLIKTRGQQVTLRCSSQSGHNTVSWYQQALGQGPQFIFQYYREEENGRGNFPPRFSGLQFPNYSSELNVNALELDDSALYLCASSLEAVGSLLNEQFFGPGTRLTVL.

The gene calls are TRBV5-1 and TRBJ2-3; 8 bases fit TRBD2. V shed 4 bases, J shed 2 bases, and the junction held 12 bases outside the gene matches. Germline V gene data show CDR1 as SGHRS and CDR2 as YFSETQ. The CDR3 is made up of 17 amino acids. CDR3 DNA sequence: TGCGCCAGCAGCGACGGAGGGGCTAGCGGGTACACAGATACGCAGTATTTT. Translation: CASSDGGASGYTDTQYF.

This sequence joins TRBV4-2 and TRBJ1-2; 10 bases align to TRBD1. Germline assignment: CDR1 LGHNA and CDR2 YNFKEQ. The length of the CDR3 is 18 residues. After removal of 4 bases from V and 0 bases from J, the junction contained 11 bases not matched to a gene. CDR3 sequence reads: CASSRLARQGAPNYGYTF. CDR3 nucleotides: TGTGCCAGCAGCCGGCTAGCGAGACAGGGGGCCCCTAACTATGGCTACACCTTC.

V usage is TRBV27 and J usage is TRBJ1-4; maybe TRBD1 (5 bases). The V gene lost 5 bases and the J gene lost 5 bases, with 6 bases spanning the gap. The CDR3 runs 12 residues. CDR1 is MNHEY, CDR2 SMNVEV, per germline (reference sequence). The CDR3 DNA reads as TGTGCCAGCAGTCAGGGCAATGAAAAACTGTTTTTT. It encodes CASSQGNEKLFF.

The V gene is TRBV6-5, the J gene TRBJ2-7, with 10 bases that match TRBD1. Trimming took 7 bases from V and 4 from J; bases not matched to a gene: 4. This CDR3 region has 13 residues. Germline CDR1 and CDR2: MNHEY and SVGAGI. The CDR3 DNA is TGTGCCAGCACCGACAGGGGGCGGTACGAGCAGTACTTC. Its protein is CASTDRGRYEQYF.

The J gene is TRBJ2-5, the V gene TRBV6-5; possibly TRBD1 for D (6 bases). The V end was cut by 1 base, the J end by 6 bases, with 9 bases between. Looked up from germline, CDR1 is MNHEY and CDR2 is SVGAGI. This CDR3 comprises 13 residues. The CDR3 reads CASSYYREQTQYF. CDR3 in DNA: TGTGCCAGCAGTTACTACAGGGAACAGACCCAGTACTTC.

The chain couples TRBV28 to TRBJ2-7; 13 nucleotides align to TRBD2. CDR1 is MDHEN and CDR2 is SYDVKM in the germline V gene. With V trimmed by 8 bases and J by 8 bases, 9 bases remained unmatched. This CDR3 is 14 amino acids long. The CDR3 reads CASGTSGRAPKQYF. Written as DNA, the CDR3 is TGTGCCAGCGGCACTAGCGGGAGGGCCCCCAAGCAGTACTTC.

The chain uses TRBV28 and TRBJ1-4; D remains unclear. V was cut by 3 bases and J by 6 bases, with 23 bases left in between. The CDR3 is 18 residues long. Germline V gene data show CDR1 as MDHEN and CDR2 as SYDVKM. The CDR3 sequence is CASSFYPGSADYDEKLFF. The CDR3 nucleotides are TGTGCCAGCAGTTTTTACCCCGGCAGCGCGGACTACGATGAAAAACTGTTTTTT.

The V and J genes are TRBV28 and TRBJ2-1; TRBD2 matches 16 bases. The CDR3 contains 17 residues. V gave up 5 bases and J gave up 7 bases; unmatched junction bases: 8. Germline-derived CDR1 and CDR2 are MDHEN and SYDVKM. In nucleotides, the CDR3 is TGTGCCAGCAGTCGCGCGGGACTAGCGGGAGGGGTGAATGAGCAGTTCTTC. This translates into CASSRAGLAGGVNEQFF.

V usage is TRBV18 and J usage is TRBJ1-2; 9 nucleotides agree with TRBD1. The germline CDR1 and CDR2 sequences are KGHSH and LQKENI. The junction had 8 bases not matched to a gene; V was cut back by 1 base and J by 5 bases. The CDR3 sequence is 16 residues long. The CDR3, as DNA: TGTGCCAGCTCACCACGTGAGGGACAGGGAGGATATGGCTACACCTTC. It codes for CASSPREGQGGYGYTF.

The V call is TRBV11-1, the J call TRBJ2-5, with 12 bases matching TRBD2. This CDR3 is 17 amino acids long. Germline V gene lookup returns CDR1 SGHAT and CDR2 FQDESV (reference sequence). With V trimmed by 5 bases and J by 3 bases, 10 bases remained unmatched. As DNA, the CDR3 is TGTGCCAGCAGCACCCGGACTAGCGGGGCTCTTAAAGAGACCCAGTACTTC. This gives the protein CASSTRTSGALKETQYF.

The chain has TRBV6-1 and TRBJ1-2, with 9 bases matching TRBD1. Germline CDR1 MNHNS, CDR2 SASEGT. The ends lost 7 bases at V and 8 bases at J; junction bases unmatched: 8. The CDR3 is made up of 13 amino acids. CDR3 in amino acids: CASKPGTGPGYTF. The CDR3 DNA reads TGTGCCAGCAAACCGGGGACAGGGCCCGGCTACACCTTC.

The chain is built from TRBV5-1 and TRBJ2-6; 7 positions match TRBD1. Germline CDR1 and CDR2: SGHRS and YFSETQ. Trimming took 2 bases from V and 2 from J; bases not matched to a gene: 4. CDR3 size: 16 residues. The DNA for the CDR3 is TGCGCCAGCAGCTTAAACAGGGGCGCTGGGGCCAACGTCCTGACTTTC. The encoded protein is CASSLNRGAGANVLTF.

The rearrangement joins TRBV4-2 to TRBJ2-3; 8 bases map to TRBD2. V shed 0 bases, J shed 2 bases, and the junction held 4 bases outside the gene matches. Germline V lookup: CDR1 LGHNA, CDR2 YNFKEQ. The CDR3 contains 16 residues. The CDR3 loop reads CASSQEGRGDTDTQYF. The CDR3 nucleotides read TGTGCCAGCAGCCAAGAGGGGCGGGGGGACACAGATACGCAGTATTTT.

This sequence joins TRBV10-3 and TRBJ2-7, with TRBD2 matching over 7 bases. CDR1 is ENHRY and CDR2 is SYGVKD in the germline V gene. There are 14 residues in the CDR3. V lost 7 bases and J lost 4; bases outside the gene matches: 10. DNA of the CDR3: TGTGCCATCATGGGTACGACTAGCACGTACGAGCAGTACTTC. Amino acids: CAIMGTTSTYEQYF.

The chain employs TRBV2 and TRBJ1-1; D is unresolved. Trimming removed 8 bases at V and 1 base at J, with 14 bases between. The CDR3 is 14 residues long. In germline, CDR1 is SNHLY, CDR2 FYNNEI. In DNA, the CDR3 is TGTGCCAGCTTTCATTTACAGCCGAACACTGAAGCTTTCTTT. Translating it yields CASFHLQPNTEAFF.

The V gene is TRBV4-1, the J gene TRBJ1-2; D remains ambiguous. The V end was cut by 0 bases, the J end by 0 bases, with 8 bases between. Germline assignment: CDR1 MGHRA and CDR2 YSYEKL. The CDR3 extends over 15 amino acids. CDR3 loop: CASSQESRTNYGYTF. The CDR3 nucleotides read TGCGCCAGCAGCCAAGAATCCAGGACTAACTATGGCTACACCTTC.